The TCR beta chain under discussion was sequenced for a study of cytomegalovirus exposure and HLA in healthy donors. Comments on this clone: The antigen remains undetermined.

PCR amplification relied on 60 Vbeta primers (plus 13 Jbeta primers). The data were produced by immunoSEQ multiplex PCR, yet TCRdb's version contains in-frame clones alone and is incomplete. Of a few hundred thousand clones listed, 70% to 85% are singletons. Study-level findings and limits: Being indistinguishable, some V segments were excluded, TRBV6-2 and TRBV6-3 among them. DRB1 had the most TCR associations and HLA-C the fewest, a later analysis found, with rates varying by HLA locus. Using a false discovery rate of 0.05, a later analysis showed that 16,951 TCR beta sequences were associated with HLA alleles. TCR beta V- and J-gene trimming, according to a later analysis, was linked to a missense DCLRE1C variant.

Germline V CDR1 and CDR2: SGHTA, FQGNSA. CDR3 length: 19 residues. V lost 1 base, J lost 3 bases, and 25 bases lay in between. Sequenced: PBMCs. The chain uses TRBV7-2 and TRBJ2-7; D not certain. This sequence originates from a middle-aged woman in good health and CMV-seronegative. The CDR3 nucleotides are TGTGCCAGCAGCTTAGGTGCGGATAACGTAGCCGCACCGCTCTACGAGCAGTACTTC. Protein: CASSLGADNVAAPLYEQYF.